This T cell receptor beta chain was obtained from a study of cytomegalovirus exposure and HLA in healthy donors. Points from the study as a whole: Three CMV-associated chains were confirmed in vitro to be specific for CMV antigens. Across donors, most TCRs were seen rarely, yet some public ones were widespread. For cytomegalovirus status, the classifier reportedly gave diagnoses with high specificity and sensitivity.

Per the germline V gene, CDR1 is SGDLS and CDR2 is YYNGEE. The CDR3 covers 13 residues. Trimming took off 0 bases at V and 7 bases at J, with 8 bases between the two ends. Only in-frame clones appear in the TCRdb table, and some are missing; sequencing was by immunoSEQ multiplex PCR. The repertoire holds about 150,000 clones, with approximately 84% as singletons. Remarks on this clone: The target antigen is unknown.

Separate from the roughly 710-subject first cohort, the approximately 120-subject validation cohort was the one that the donors belonged to. Sequencing input: PBMCs. The chain carries TRBV9 and TRBJ2-1; D remains ambiguous. The receptor comes from a man aged 25 to 40 in good health and CMV-seropositive. The CDR3 loop is CASSVAVSNEQFF. The CDR3, as DNA: TGTGCCAGCAGCGTAGCAGTAAGTAATGAGCAGTTCTTC.